The 12 T cell receptor beta chains below were found in one sample sequenced in a study of blood T cell repertoires in COVID-19. TCRdb's copy holds only in-frame clones and misses some; the assay was immunoSEQ multiplex PCR. The table shows about 100,000 clones, with roughly nine tenths occurring only once. Sequencing used peripheral blood. These receptors originate from a man aged 45-65 years with active COVID-19.

The chain recombines TRBV10-1 with TRBJ2-3, with TRBD2 matching over 9 bases. CDR1 is WNHNN and CDR2 is SYGVQD in the germline V gene (reference sequence). CDR3 size: 15 residues. The ends lost 6 bases at V and 6 bases at J; junction bases unmatched: 10. The DNA of the CDR3 is TGCGCCAGCAGCGGCACCGGGACTAGCCCCGATACGCAGTATTTT. Protein sequence: CASSGTGTSPDTQYF.

As DNA, the CDR3 is TGTGCCACCAGTGGCCTAGCGGGAGCGTACAATGAGCAGTTCTTC. Encoded protein: CATSGLAGAYNEQFF. This chain uses TRBV24-1 with TRBJ2-1, with TRBD2 identical over 10 bases. The V and J ends lost 5 bases and 4 bases, in that order; junction bases with no gene match: 4. This CDR3 region has 15 residues. In germline, CDR1 is KGHDR, CDR2 SFDVKD.

In nucleotides, the CDR3 is TGTGCCAGCAGCTCACCCAGTGGGACAGGGCAAGAGACCCAGTACTTC. This codes for CASSSPSGTGQETQYF. This chain connects TRBV11-3 to TRBJ2-5, with 9 bases that match TRBD1. Looked up from germline, CDR1 is SGHNT and CDR2 is YENEEA. The V gene end was trimmed by 4 bases and the J gene end by 2 bases; junction bases not matched to a gene: 8. The CDR3 contains 16 residues.

The chain is built from TRBV19 and TRBJ1-3; D ambiguous. V was pared by 3 bases and J by 0 bases, with 12 bases between. Germline CDR1 and CDR2: LNHDA and SQIVND (reference sequence). The CDR3 has 16 residues. The CDR3 DNA is TGTGCCAGTAGTATTCTCGACTGGAGCTCTGGAAACACCATATATTTT. Residues: CASSILDWSSGNTIYF.

The DNA of the CDR3 is TGCGCCAGCAGACAACAAGGGGCAGGTACTGAAGCTTTCTTT. Its translation: CASRQQGAGTEAFF. V is TRBV5-1 and J is TRBJ1-1; maybe TRBD1 (5 bases). Trimming cost V 5 bases and J 5 bases, with 16 bases left between them. The CDR3 runs to 14 residues. Germline loops: CDR1 SGHRS, CDR2 YFSETQ.

This clone was observed a few times. The chain joins TRBV5-1 to TRBJ2-1; perhaps TRBD1 as D (6 bases). There are 13 residues in the CDR3. Germline V gives CDR1 SGHRS, CDR2 YFSETQ. Trimming removed 4 bases at V and 8 bases at J, with 13 bases between. In nucleotides, the CDR3 is TGCGCCAGCAGCATGGACAGATGGGATGAGCAGTTCTTC. Its protein is CASSMDRWDEQFF.

CDR3 residues: CASSLLASGEQFF. CDR3 sequence (DNA): TGTGCCAGCAGCCTACTAGCGTCCGGTGAGCAGTTCTTC. The chain uses TRBV3-1 (or the pseudogene TRBV3-2) and TRBJ2-1; 7 bases line up with TRBD2. The CDR3 loop spans 13 amino acids. Germline-derived CDR1 and CDR2 are LGHDT and YNNKEL (reference sequence). The ends lost 4 bases at V and 9 bases at J; junction bases unmatched: 6.

The V gene is TRBV7-8, the J gene TRBJ2-3, with D uncertain. In germline, CDR1 is SGHVS, CDR2 FQNEAQ. The CDR3 contains 13 residues. V lost 3 bases and J lost 4, with 8 bases in between. The CDR3 is CASSLYRADTQYF. CDR3 DNA sequence: TGTGCCAGCAGCTTGTACCGGGCAGATACGCAGTATTTT.

J is TRBJ2-1 and V is TRBV6-5, with D tentatively TRBD1 (5 bases). This CDR3 region has 15 residues. Trimming took off 4 bases at V and 0 bases at J, with 10 bases between the two ends. Looked up from germline, CDR1 is MNHEY and CDR2 is SVGAGI. Here the CDR3 reads CASSFYRSSYNEQFF. In DNA, the CDR3 is TGTGCCAGCAGTTTTTACAGGAGCTCCTACAATGAGCAGTTCTTC.

The chain is built from TRBV11-2 and TRBJ2-1; TRBD2 matches 9 bases. There are 15 residues in the CDR3. With 1 base clipped from V and 7 bases from J, the junction kept 5 bases outside the gene matches. CDR1 and CDR2 from the germline V gene are SGHAT and FQNNGV. The CDR3 region is CASSLVAGGPNEQFF. The CDR3 bases are TGTGCCAGCAGCTTAGTTGCGGGGGGGCCAAATGAGCAGTTCTTC.

J is TRBJ2-7 and V is TRBV5-6; no clear D. The ends were cut back, 3 bases at V and 2 bases at J, with 12 bases in the middle. There are 14 residues in the CDR3. Germline V gene sequence: CDR1 SGHDT, CDR2 YYEEEE. The CDR3 DNA reads as TGTGCCAGCAGCTACGATCGGAGTACCTACGAGCAGTACGTC. Translation gives CASSYDRSTYEQYV.

V is TRBV19 and J is TRBJ2-1, with 10 bases matching TRBD2. This CDR3 is built from 17 residues. Unmatched junction bases numbered 14, after V lost 5 bases and J lost 7 bases. CDR1 LNHDA and CDR2 SQIVND come from the germline V gene (reference sequence). In DNA form, the CDR3 reads TGTGCCAGTAGTCAGGGGCTAGCGGGAGTCTCAGGGAATGAGCAGTTCTTC. It specifies CASSQGLAGVSGNEQFF.